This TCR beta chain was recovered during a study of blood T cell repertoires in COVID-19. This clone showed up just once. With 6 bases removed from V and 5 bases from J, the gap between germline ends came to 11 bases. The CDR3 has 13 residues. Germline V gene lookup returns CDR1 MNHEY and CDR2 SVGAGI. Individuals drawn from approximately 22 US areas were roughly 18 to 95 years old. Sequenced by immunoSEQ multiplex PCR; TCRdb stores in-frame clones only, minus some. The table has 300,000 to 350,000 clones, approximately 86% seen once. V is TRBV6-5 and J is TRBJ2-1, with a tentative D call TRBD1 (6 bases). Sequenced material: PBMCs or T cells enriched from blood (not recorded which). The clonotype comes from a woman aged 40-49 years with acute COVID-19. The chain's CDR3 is CASSPGQNNEQFF. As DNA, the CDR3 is TGTGCCAGCAGCCCCGGACAGAACAATGAGCAGTTCTTC.